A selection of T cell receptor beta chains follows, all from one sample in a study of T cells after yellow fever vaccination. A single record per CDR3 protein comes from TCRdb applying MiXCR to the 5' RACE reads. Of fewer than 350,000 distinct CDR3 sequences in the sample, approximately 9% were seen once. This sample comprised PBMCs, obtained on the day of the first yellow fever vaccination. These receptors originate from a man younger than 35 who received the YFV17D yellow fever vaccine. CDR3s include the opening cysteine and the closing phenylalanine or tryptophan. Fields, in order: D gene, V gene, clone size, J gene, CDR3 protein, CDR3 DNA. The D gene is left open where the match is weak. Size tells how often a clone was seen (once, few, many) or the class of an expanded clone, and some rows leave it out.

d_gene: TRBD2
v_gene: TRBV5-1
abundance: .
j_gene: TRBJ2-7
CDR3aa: CASSLASGLPGYEQYF
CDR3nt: TGCGCCAGCAGCTTGGCTTCGGGACTACCTGGTTACGAGCAGTACTTC

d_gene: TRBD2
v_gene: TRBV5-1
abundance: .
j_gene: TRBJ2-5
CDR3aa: CASSFPRFGLDLETQYF
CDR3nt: TGCGCCAGCAGCTTCCCCCGGTTTGGACTAGATTTGGAGACCCAGTACTTC

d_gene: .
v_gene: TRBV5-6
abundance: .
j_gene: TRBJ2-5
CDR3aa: CASSFVGQETQYF
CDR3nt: TGTGCCAGCAGCTTCGTGGGCCAAGAGACCCAGTACTTC

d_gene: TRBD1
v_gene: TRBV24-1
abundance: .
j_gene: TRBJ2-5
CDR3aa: CATSDLLGTGFSETQYF
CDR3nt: TGTGCCACCAGTGACCTCCTTGGGACAGGATTCTCAGAGACCCAGTACTTC

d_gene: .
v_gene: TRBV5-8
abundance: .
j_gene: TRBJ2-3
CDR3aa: CASSRGGAGSDTQYF
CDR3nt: TGTGCCAGCAGCCGGGGCGGGGCAGGGTCAGATACGCAGTATTTT

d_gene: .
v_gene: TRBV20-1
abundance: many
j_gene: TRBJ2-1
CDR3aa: CSARADEQFF
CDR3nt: TGCAGTGCTAGGGCCGATGAGCAGTTCTTC

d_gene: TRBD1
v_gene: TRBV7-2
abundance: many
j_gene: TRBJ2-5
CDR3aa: CASSSLDRAETQYF
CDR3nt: TGTGCCAGCAGCTCCCTGGACAGGGCCGAGACCCAGTACTTC

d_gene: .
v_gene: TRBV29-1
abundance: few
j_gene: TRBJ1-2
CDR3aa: CSVSDGPIYGYTF
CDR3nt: TGCAGCGTAAGTGACGGACCTATCTATGGCTACACCTTC

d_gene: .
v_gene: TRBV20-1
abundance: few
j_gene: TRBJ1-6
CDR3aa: CSARVGGGSPLHF
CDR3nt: TGCAGTGCTAGAGTGGGGGGAGGTTCACCCCTCCACTTT

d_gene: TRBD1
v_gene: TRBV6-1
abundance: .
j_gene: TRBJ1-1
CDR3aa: CASSEAPDREAFF
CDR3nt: TGTGCCAGCAGTGAAGCTCCGGACAGGGAAGCTTTCTTT

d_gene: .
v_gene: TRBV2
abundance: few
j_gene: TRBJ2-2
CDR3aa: CASSEFRGPPNELFF
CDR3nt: TGTGCCAGCAGTGAATTCAGGGGCCCGCCGAATGAGCTGTTTTTT

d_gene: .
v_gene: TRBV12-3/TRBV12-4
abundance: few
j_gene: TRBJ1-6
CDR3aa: CASSFRQGTHSPLHF
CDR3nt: TGTGCCAGCAGTTTTCGGCAGGGGACCCATTCACCCCTCCACTTT

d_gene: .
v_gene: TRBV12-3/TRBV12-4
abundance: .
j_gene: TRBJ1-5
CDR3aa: CASSSSRQPQHF
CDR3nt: TGTGCCAGCAGTTCGAGTCGTCAGCCCCAGCATTTT

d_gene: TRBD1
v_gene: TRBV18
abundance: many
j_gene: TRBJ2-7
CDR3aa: CASSPPGQGDEQYF
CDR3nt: TGTGCCAGCTCACCACCGGGACAGGGAGACGAGCAGTACTTC

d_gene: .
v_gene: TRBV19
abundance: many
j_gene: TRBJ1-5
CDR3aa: CASTGKSWEPQHF
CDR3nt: TGTGCCAGCACCGGCAAGTCGTGGGAGCCCCAGCATTTT

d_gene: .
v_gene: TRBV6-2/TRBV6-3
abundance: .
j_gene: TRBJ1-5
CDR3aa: CASTGVFNQPQHF
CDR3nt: TGTGCCAGCACAGGAGTTTTCAATCAGCCCCAGCATTTT

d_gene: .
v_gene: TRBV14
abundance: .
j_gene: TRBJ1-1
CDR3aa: CASSQRGGLDFF
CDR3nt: TGTGCCAGCAGCCAAAGGGGAGGACTGGATTTCTTT

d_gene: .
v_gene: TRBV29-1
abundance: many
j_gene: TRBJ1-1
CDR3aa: CSVGVGGTEAFF
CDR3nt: TGCAGCGTGGGGGTCGGTGGCACTGAAGCTTTCTTT

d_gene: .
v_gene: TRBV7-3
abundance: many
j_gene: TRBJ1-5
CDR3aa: CASSLDLGQPQHF
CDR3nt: TGTGCCAGCAGCTTAGATTTGGGTCAGCCCCAGCATTTT

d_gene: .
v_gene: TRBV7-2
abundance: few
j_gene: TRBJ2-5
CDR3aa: CASSLVGGPPGETQYF
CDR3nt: TGTGCCAGCAGCTTAGTAGGTGGACCACCAGGGGAGACCCAGTACTTC

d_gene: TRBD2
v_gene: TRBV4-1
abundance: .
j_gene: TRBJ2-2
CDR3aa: CASSQEEAGPGTGELFF
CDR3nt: TGCGCCAGCAGCCAGGAGGAAGCGGGGCCTGGCACCGGGGAGCTGTTTTTT

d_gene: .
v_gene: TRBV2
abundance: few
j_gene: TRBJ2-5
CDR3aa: CATATRAETQYF
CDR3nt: TGTGCCACCGCCACTAGGGCTGAGACCCAGTACTTC

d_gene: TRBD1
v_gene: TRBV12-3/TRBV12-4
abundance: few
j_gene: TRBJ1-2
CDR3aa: CASSNAINTGDYGYTF
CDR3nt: TGTGCCAGCAGCAACGCTATTAATACAGGGGACTATGGCTACACCTTC

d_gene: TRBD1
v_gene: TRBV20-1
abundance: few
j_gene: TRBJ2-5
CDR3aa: CSAQDRAMETQYF
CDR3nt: TGCAGTGCCCAGGACAGGGCGATGGAGACCCAGTACTTC

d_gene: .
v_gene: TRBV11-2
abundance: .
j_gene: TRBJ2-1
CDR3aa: CASSLVLDRPYNEQFF
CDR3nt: TGTGCCAGCAGCTTAGTTCTGGACCGACCCTACAATGAGCAGTTCTTC

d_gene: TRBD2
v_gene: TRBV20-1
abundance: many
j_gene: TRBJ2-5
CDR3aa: CSAQLGGGARETQYF
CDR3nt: TGCAGTGCTCAATTGGGCGGGGGGGCCCGGGAGACCCAGTACTTC

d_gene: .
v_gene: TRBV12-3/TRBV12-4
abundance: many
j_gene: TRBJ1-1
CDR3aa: CASRGTENTEAFF
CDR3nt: TGTGCCAGCAGGGGGACGGAGAACACTGAAGCTTTCTTT

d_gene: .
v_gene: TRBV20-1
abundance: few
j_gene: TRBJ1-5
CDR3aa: CSAREREGQPQHF
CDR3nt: TGCAGTGCTAGGGAACGTGAGGGTCAGCCCCAGCATTTT

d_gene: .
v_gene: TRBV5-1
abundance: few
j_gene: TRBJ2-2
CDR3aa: CASSGTQNTGELFF
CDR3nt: TGCGCCAGCAGCGGGACGCAAAACACCGGGGAGCTGTTTTTT

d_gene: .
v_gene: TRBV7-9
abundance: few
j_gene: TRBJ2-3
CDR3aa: CASSSINAITDTQYF
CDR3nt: TGTGCCAGCAGCTCGATTAACGCCATCACAGATACGCAGTATTTT

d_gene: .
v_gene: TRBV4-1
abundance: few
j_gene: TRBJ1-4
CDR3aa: CASSQGTGTNEKLFF
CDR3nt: TGCGCCAGCAGCCAGGGTACAGGGACTAATGAAAAACTGTTTTTT

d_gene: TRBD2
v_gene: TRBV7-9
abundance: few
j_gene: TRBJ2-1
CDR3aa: CASSPASGGDNEQFF
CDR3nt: TGTGCCAGCAGCCCCGCTAGCGGGGGGGACAATGAGCAGTTCTTC

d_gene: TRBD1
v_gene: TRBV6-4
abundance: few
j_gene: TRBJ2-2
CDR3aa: CASRTGEIGELFF
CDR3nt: TGTGCCAGCAGGACAGGGGAGATCGGGGAGCTGTTTTTT

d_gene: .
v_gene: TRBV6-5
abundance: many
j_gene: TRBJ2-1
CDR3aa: CASSSSGFGEQFF
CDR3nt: TGTGCCAGCAGTTCATCAGGGTTCGGTGAGCAGTTCTTC

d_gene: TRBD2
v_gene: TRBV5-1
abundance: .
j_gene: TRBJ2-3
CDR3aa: CASSKSGGPTDTQYF
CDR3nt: TGCGCCAGCAGCAAAAGCGGGGGGCCCACAGATACGCAGTATTTT

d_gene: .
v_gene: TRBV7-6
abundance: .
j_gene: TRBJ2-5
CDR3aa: CASSLAHTKETQYF
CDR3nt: TGTGCCAGCAGCTTAGCGCATACAAAAGAGACCCAGTACTTC